Listed here are 15 T cell receptor beta chains from one sample, sequenced in a study of CD8 T cells in Susac syndrome. RNA, at about 0.45 to 1 ug, was reverse transcribed with random hexamers. TCRdb reanalysed the immunoSEQ multiplex PCR reads using MiXCR and keeps one entry per CDR3 protein. The sample carries some 130,000 distinct CDR3 sequences, roughly 94% recorded once. The sequenced sample consisted of CD8+ T cells from PBMCs. The receptor set was obtained from a human donor with Susac syndrome.

J is TRBJ1-5 and V is TRBV29-1; perhaps TRBD1 as D (5 bases). CDR1 and CDR2 from the germline V gene are SQVTM and ANQGSEA. CDR3 length: 15 amino acids. V lost 0 bases, J lost 9 bases, and 18 bases lay in between. The CDR3, as DNA: TGCAGCGTTGAAGAGGATCGACAGTACCTCGGGCCCCAGCATTTT. It translates to CSVEEDRQYLGPQHF.

This chain connects TRBV2 to TRBJ2-7; a weak D match, TRBD1 (6 bases). Trimming removed 7 bases at V and 3 bases at J, with 13 bases between. CDR1 is SNHLY and CDR2 is FYNNEI in the germline V gene. The CDR3 covers 13 residues. The CDR3 DNA is TGTGCCAGCAAGATATCAGGGGACTACGAGCAGTACTTC. It yields the protein CASKISGDYEQYF.

This clonotype is a singleton in its sample. The J gene is TRBJ2-5, the V gene TRBV15; possible D gene TRBD2, 6 bases. This CDR3 spans 15 amino acids. V lost 3 bases to trimming and J lost 7 bases, with 18 bases between them. Germline-derived CDR1 and CDR2 are LNHNV and YYDKDF (reference sequence). The CDR3 reads CATSSVRDSTGTQYF. As DNA, the CDR3 is TGTGCCACCAGCAGCGTCCGGGACTCGACTGGGACCCAGTACTTC.

The V call is TRBV5-1, the J call TRBJ2-5; tentatively, D is TRBD1 (5 bases). V was pared by 4 bases and J by 5 bases, with 18 bases between. The germline V gene encodes CDR1 SGHRS and CDR2 YFSETQ. CDR3 length: 15 amino acids. CDR3 protein: CASSLLQALMETQYF. CDR3 in DNA: TGCGCCAGCAGCCTTCTACAGGCTCTTATGGAGACCCAGTACTTC.

The CDR3 nucleotides are TGTGCTACAGAGGGAACACACAGGGGGAACTCTGGGGCCAACGTCCTGACTTTC. This sequence encodes CATEGTHRGNSGANVLTF. V gene TRBV30 combines with J gene TRBJ2-6; 8 bases line up with TRBD1. Germline CDR1 and CDR2: GTSNPN and SVGIG (reference sequence). The length of the CDR3 is 18 residues.

This chain joins TRBV11-3 and TRBJ1-1; D is undetermined. The CDR3 has 12 residues. Germline CDR1 SGHNT, CDR2 YENEEA. Trimming cost V 4 bases and J 8 bases, with 11 bases left between them. CDR3: CASSSGPGEAFF. DNA for the CDR3: TGTGCCAGCAGCTCGGGCCCGGGGGAAGCTTTCTTT.

This chain uses TRBV19 with TRBJ1-5, with TRBD1 identical over 7 bases. V lost 6 bases and J lost 6; bases outside the gene matches: 5. From germline, CDR1 is LNHDA and CDR2 SQIVND (reference sequence). This CDR3 spans 13 amino acids. The CDR3 loop reads CASRKTGVQPQHF. Here the CDR3 DNA reads TGTGCCAGTAGAAAAACAGGGGTTCAGCCCCAGCATTTT.

The gene calls are TRBV6-1 and TRBJ1-2, with 7 positions matching TRBD1. Germline V gene lookup returns CDR1 MNHNS and CDR2 SASEGT. This CDR3 is 16 amino acids long. After removal of 6 bases from V and 4 bases from J, the junction contained 14 bases not matched to a gene. The DNA for the CDR3 is TGTGCCAGCAGCCAAGGGACAGAGAGAGACTTCTATGGCTACACCTTC. Its translation: CASSQGTERDFYGYTF.

The V and J genes are TRBV5-1 and TRBJ2-7; tentatively, D is TRBD1 (5 bases). The ends were cut back, 7 bases at V and 0 bases at J, with 17 bases in the middle. Germline V lookup: CDR1 SGHRS, CDR2 YFSETQ. The CDR3 length is 15 residues. DNA for the CDR3: TGCGCCAGCGGACCTTGGACACCTCGCTCCTACGAGCAGTACTTC. This codes for CASGPWTPRSYEQYF. Drawing the rest from reference TRBV5-1 and TRBJ2-7, the complete variable domain is KAGVTQTPRYLIKTRGQQVTLSCSPISGHRSVSWYQQTPGQGLQFLFEYFSETQRNKGNFPGRFSGRQFSNSRSEMNVSTLELGDSALYLCASGPWTPRSYEQYFGPGTRLTVT.

Written as DNA, the CDR3 is TGTGCCAGCGCCTTACTGGGGGCGGAACTGTACTTC. It is translated as CASALLGAELYF. The rearrangement joins TRBV27 to TRBJ2-7; possibly TRBD1 for D (6 bases). The CDR3 spans 12 residues. Germline CDR1 and CDR2: MNHEY and SMNVEV (reference sequence). The V gene lost 8 bases and the J gene lost 12 bases, with 20 bases spanning the gap.

This chain uses TRBV7-9 with TRBJ2-1; 11 bases agree with TRBD1. This CDR3 region has 16 residues. Germline loops: CDR1 SEHNR, CDR2 FQNEAQ (reference sequence). The junction had 5 bases not matched to a gene; V was cut back by 1 base and J by 6 bases. The CDR3 loop reads CASSLGRDRGANEQFF. CDR3 sequence (DNA): TGTGCCAGCAGCTTAGGCCGGGACAGGGGGGCCAATGAGCAGTTCTTC.

The rearrangement links TRBV6-5 to TRBJ1-2; D ambiguous. Per germline, CDR1 MNHEY and CDR2 SVGAGI. Trimming stripped 4 bases from V and 5 bases from J, with 14 bases between. CDR3 length: 14 residues. DNA of the CDR3: TGTGCCAGCAGTTCCAGAGGAGGTCCTTATGGCTACACCTTC. Translated: CASSSRGGPYGYTF.

This clonotype was counted once. The V gene is TRBV10-3, the J gene TRBJ1-1; D unclear. The CDR3 spans 14 residues. CDR1 ENHRY and CDR2 SYGVKD come from the germline V gene. Trimming pared 0 bases from V and 2 bases from J, leaving 7 bases between. The CDR3 loop reads CAISESAVNTEAFF. The CDR3 nucleotides are TGTGCCATCAGTGAGTCTGCTGTTAACACTGAAGCTTTCTTT.

The chain has TRBV27 and TRBJ1-1; D unclear. V was cut by 2 bases and J by 3 bases, with 13 bases left in between. CDR1 MNHEY and CDR2 SMNVEV come from the germline V gene (reference sequence). This CDR3 contains 15 residues. This CDR3 reads CASSLDGSAYTEAFF. DNA of the CDR3: TGTGCCAGCAGTTTAGACGGCTCAGCCTACACTGAAGCTTTCTTT.

This sequence joins TRBV20-1 and TRBJ1-5, with D possibly matching TRBD1 (5 bases). V dropped 0 bases and J dropped 7 bases, with 16 bases sitting between them. CDR1 is DFQATT, CDR2 SNEGSKA, per germline (reference sequence). The CDR3 length is 15 residues. Here the CDR3 DNA reads TGCAGTGCTAGAGAGGCGACAGTCCCAAGGCAGCCCCAGCATTTT. Encoded protein: CSAREATVPRQPQHF.